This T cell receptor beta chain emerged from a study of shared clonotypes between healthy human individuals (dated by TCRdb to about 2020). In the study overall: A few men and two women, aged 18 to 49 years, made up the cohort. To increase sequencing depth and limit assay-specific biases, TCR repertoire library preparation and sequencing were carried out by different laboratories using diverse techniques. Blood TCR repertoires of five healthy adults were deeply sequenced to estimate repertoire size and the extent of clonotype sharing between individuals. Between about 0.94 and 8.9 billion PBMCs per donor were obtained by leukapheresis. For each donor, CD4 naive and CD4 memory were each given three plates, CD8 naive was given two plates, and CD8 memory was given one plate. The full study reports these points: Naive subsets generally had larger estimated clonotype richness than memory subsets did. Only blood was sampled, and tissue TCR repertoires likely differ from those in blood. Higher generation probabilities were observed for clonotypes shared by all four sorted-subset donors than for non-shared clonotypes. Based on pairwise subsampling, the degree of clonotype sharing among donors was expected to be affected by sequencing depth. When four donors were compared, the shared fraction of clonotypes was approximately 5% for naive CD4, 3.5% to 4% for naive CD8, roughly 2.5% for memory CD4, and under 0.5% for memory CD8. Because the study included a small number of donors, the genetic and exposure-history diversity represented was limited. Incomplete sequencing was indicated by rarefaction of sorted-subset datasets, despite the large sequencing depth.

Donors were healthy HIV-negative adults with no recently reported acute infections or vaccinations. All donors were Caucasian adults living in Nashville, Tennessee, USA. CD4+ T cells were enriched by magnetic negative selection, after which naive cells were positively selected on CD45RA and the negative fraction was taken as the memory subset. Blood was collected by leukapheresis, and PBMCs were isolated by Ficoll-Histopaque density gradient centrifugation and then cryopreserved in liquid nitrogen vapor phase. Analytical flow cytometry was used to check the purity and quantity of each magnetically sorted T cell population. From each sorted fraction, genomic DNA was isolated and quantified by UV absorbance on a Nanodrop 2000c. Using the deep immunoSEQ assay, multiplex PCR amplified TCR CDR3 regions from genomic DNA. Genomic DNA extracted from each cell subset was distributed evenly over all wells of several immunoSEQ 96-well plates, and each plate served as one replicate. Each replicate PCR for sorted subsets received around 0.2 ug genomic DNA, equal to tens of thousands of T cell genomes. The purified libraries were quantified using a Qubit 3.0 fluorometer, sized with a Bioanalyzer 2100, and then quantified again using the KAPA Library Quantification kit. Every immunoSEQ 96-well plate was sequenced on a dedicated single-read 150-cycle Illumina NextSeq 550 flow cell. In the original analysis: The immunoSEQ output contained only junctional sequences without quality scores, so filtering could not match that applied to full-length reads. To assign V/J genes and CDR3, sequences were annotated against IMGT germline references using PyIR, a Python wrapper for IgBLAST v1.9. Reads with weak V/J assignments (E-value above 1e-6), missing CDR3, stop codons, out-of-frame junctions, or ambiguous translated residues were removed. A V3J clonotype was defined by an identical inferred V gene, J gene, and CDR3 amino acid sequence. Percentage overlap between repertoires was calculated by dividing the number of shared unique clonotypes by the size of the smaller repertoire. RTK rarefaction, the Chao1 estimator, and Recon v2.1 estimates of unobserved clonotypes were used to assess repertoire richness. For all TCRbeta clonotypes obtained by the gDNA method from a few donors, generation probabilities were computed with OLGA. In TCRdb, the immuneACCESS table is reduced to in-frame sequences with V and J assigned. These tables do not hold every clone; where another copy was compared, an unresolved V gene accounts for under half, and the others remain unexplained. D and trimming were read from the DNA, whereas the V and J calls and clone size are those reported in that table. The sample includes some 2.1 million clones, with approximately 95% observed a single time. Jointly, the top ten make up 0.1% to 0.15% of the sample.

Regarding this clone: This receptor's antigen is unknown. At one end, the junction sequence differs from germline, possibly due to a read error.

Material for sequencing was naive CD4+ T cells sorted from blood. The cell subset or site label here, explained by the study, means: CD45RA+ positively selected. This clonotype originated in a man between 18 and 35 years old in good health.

CDR3 protein: CASSLASGRILAKNIQYF. The nucleotides read TGTGCTAGCAGCTTGGCTAGCGGGAGAATATTGGCCAAAAACATTCAGTACTTC. The sequence joins TRBV7-7 to TRBJ2-4, and TRBD2 aligns with 10 junction nucleotides. Reading the germline V gene (reference sequence) gives CDR1 SSHAT and CDR2 FNYEAQ. From cysteine to phenylalanine, the CDR3 is 18 amino acids long. Only the CDR3 DNA stays, 54 bases, in frame from base 1.